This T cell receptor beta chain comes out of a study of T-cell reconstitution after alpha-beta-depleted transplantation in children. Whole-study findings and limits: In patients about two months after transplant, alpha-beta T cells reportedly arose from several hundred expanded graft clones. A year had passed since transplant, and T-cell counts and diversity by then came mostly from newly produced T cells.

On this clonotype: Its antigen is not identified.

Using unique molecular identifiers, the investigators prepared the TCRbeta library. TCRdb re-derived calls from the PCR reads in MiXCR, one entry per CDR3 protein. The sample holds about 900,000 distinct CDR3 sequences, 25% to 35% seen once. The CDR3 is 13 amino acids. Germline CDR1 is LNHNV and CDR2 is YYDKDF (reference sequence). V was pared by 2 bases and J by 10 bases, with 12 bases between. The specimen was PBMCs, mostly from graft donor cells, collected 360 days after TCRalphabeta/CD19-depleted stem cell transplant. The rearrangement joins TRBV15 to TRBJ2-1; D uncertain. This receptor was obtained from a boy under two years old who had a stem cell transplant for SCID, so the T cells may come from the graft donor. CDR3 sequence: CATSRTLTREQFF. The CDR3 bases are TGTGCCACCAGCAGAACCCTTACCCGGGAGCAGTTCTTC.